Listed here are 27 T cell receptor beta chains from one sample, sequenced in a study of blood T cell repertoires in COVID-19. The table came from immunoSEQ multiplex PCR; TCRdb's copy has only in-frame clones and leaves some out. This sample carries 300,000 or so clones, around 90% of them seen once, and the ten largest clones take 0.95% to 1.3%. Material: PBMCs or T cells enriched from blood (not recorded which). These TCRs come from a woman aged 25-40 years who had recovered from COVID-19.

The CDR3: CATSGVLSTDTQYF. CDR3 nucleotide sequence: TGTGCCACCAGTGGGGTACTAAGCACAGATACGCAGTATTTT. V gene TRBV24-1 combines with J gene TRBJ2-3; D call uncertain. The CDR3 consists of 14 residues. Trimming pared 5 bases from V and 0 bases from J, leaving 8 bases between. The germline V gene has CDR1 KGHDR and CDR2 SFDVKD.

The V call is TRBV7-2, the J call TRBJ2-1; 7 bases match TRBD2. Trimming cost V 5 bases and J 7 bases; bases outside gene matches: 14. The germline CDR1 and CDR2 sequences are SGHTA and FQGNSA. This CDR3 has 16 residues. CDR3 DNA: TGTGCCAGCAGCCAACGGGGGGAACCCTTACCAAATGAGCAGTTCTTC. This translates into CASSQRGEPLPNEQFF.

The V call is TRBV30, the J call TRBJ2-1; TRBD2 aligns across 8 bases. Trimming cost V 5 bases and J 1 base; bases outside gene matches: 7. From germline, CDR1 is GTSNPN and CDR2 SVGIG (reference sequence). The CDR3 has 15 residues. CDR3 loop: CAWGRGAVSYNEQFF. CDR3 nucleotides: TGTGCCTGGGGGCGGGGGGCCGTATCCTACAATGAGCAGTTCTTC.

With regard to this clone: The junction does not match germline at one end; this may be a read error. The CDR3 DNA reads TGCAGTGCCAACTCATCGTGCTTC. It encodes CSANSSCF. This chain joins TRBV20-1 and TRBJ2-7; no definite D call. Germline CDR1 and CDR2: DFQATT and SNEGSKA (reference sequence). CDR3 length: 8 residues.

This rearrangement joins TRBV23-1 to TRBJ2-7; 7 positions match TRBD2. TRBV23-1 is an ORF; its function is uncertain. The CDR3 loop spans 15 amino acids. V lost 3 bases and J lost 11; bases outside the gene matches: 16. The CDR3 DNA is TGCGCCAGCAGTCAGTCGTACGGCGGGAGATCGGGGAAGTACTTC. Translating gives CASSQSYGGRSGKYF.

The chain is built from TRBV5-4 and TRBJ1-2; D is possibly TRBD1 (6 bases). The CDR3 spans 15 residues. The germline V gene encodes CDR1 SGHNT and CDR2 YYREEE (reference sequence). V dropped 0 bases and J dropped 8 bases, with 17 bases sitting between them. CDR3 sequence (DNA): TGTGCCAGCAGCTTGGTAGGACAGTCTTCCTACGGCTACACCTTC. This encodes CASSLVGQSSYGYTF.

The chain is built from TRBV18 and TRBJ1-4; the match to TRBD1 covers 7 bases. After removal of 6 bases from V and 4 bases from J, the junction contained 14 bases not matched to a gene. From germline, CDR1 is KGHSH and CDR2 LQKENI. The CDR3 spans 17 residues. CDR3 amino acids: CASSHSGTALNNEKLFF. CDR3 nucleotide sequence: TGTGCCAGCTCCCACTCCGGGACAGCCTTAAATAATGAAAAACTGTTTTTT. The entire variable domain, with the rest obtained from reference TRBV18 and TRBJ1-4, is as follows: NAGVMQNPRHLVRRRGQEARLRCSPMKGHSHVYWYRQLPEEGLKFMVYLQKENIIDESGMPKERFSAEFPKEGPSILRIQQVVRGDSAAYFCASSHSGTALNNEKLFFGSGTQLSVL.

This chain joins TRBV4-1 and TRBJ1-1, with D unclear. Germline V gives CDR1 MGHRA, CDR2 YSYEKL. Trimming removed 2 bases at V and 7 bases at J, with 17 bases between. The CDR3 contains 15 residues. The CDR3 is CASSQRSSRTVEAFF. CDR3 DNA sequence: TGCGCCAGCAGCCAACGTTCCAGTCGAACAGTTGAAGCTTTCTTT.

The sample holds one count of this clone. The J gene is TRBJ1-5, the V gene TRBV13; D may be TRBD1 (6 bases). CDR3 length equals 15 residues. V gave up 0 bases and J gave up 4 bases, with 10 bases separating them. Per germline, CDR1 PRHDT and CDR2 FYEKMQ (reference sequence). The CDR3 sequence is CASSLGGQTNQPQHF. The CDR3 DNA reads as TGTGCCAGCAGCTTAGGCGGACAGACAAATCAGCCCCAGCATTTT.

The chain couples TRBV11-2 to TRBJ2-7; 8 bases match TRBD2. The ends lost 1 base at V and 5 bases at J; junction bases unmatched: 7. CDR1 and CDR2 from the germline V gene are SGHAT and FQNNGV. The CDR3 spans 15 residues. The DNA of the CDR3 is TGTGCCAGCAGCTTAGTAACGGGAGGGCTGAACGAGCAGTACTTC. It encodes CASSLVTGGLNEQYF. Complete variable domain (other parts from reference TRBV11-2 and TRBJ2-7): EAGVAQSPRYKIIEKRQSVAFWCNPISGHATLYWYQQILGQGPKLLIQFQNNGVVDDSQLPKDRFSAERLKGVDSTLKIQPAKLEDSAVYLCASSLVTGGLNEQYFGPGTRLTVT.

The V and J genes are TRBV6-5 and TRBJ1-2; 8 nucleotides match TRBD1. Germline CDR1 is MNHEY and CDR2 is SVGAGI. CDR3 length equals 12 residues. CDR3 sequence: CATGERDYGYTF. CDR3 nucleotides: TGTGCGACAGGGGAACGTGACTATGGCTACACCTTC.

Comments on this clone: One end of the junction fails to match germline, which may point to a read error. The chain employs TRBV30 and TRBJ1-5, with a weak D call TRBD1 (5 bases). Germline CDR1 GTSNPN, CDR2 SVGIG (reference sequence). This CDR3 comprises 13 residues. The CDR3 DNA sequence: TGCGACTGGAGGGGATGGGAGGGGCAGCCCCAGCATTTT. This codes for CDWRGWEGQPQHF. Complete variable domain (other parts from reference TRBV30 and TRBJ1-5): SQTIHQWPATLVQPVGSPLSLECTVEGTSNPNLYWYRQAAGRGLQLLFYSVGIGQISSEVPQNLSASRPQDRQFILSSKKLLLSDSGFYLCDWRGWEGQPQHFGDGTRLSIL.

The J gene is TRBJ2-7, the V gene TRBV7-2, with 12 positions matching TRBD2. This CDR3 spans 15 amino acids. CDR1 is SGHTA, CDR2 FQGNSA, per germline. V gave up 5 bases and J gave up 7 bases; unmatched junction bases: 9. The CDR3 protein is CASSIRLAGEGEQYF. The CDR3, as DNA: TGTGCCAGCAGCATAAGACTAGCGGGAGAGGGGGAGCAGTACTTC.

The chain couples TRBV5-1 to TRBJ2-5, with D perhaps TRBD1 (5 bases). CDR1 and CDR2 from the germline V gene are SGHRS and YFSETQ. Trimming shortened V by 2 bases and J by 7 bases, and 6 bases separated the two germline ends. The CDR3 is 11 amino acids. The CDR3, as DNA: TGCGCCAGCAGCTTAGGGGCGACCCAGTACTTC. It encodes CASSLGATQYF.

The genes are TRBV6-2 or TRBV6-3 and TRBJ1-1; TRBD1 agrees at 7 bases. Germline CDR1 MNHEY, CDR2 SVGEGT. With V trimmed by 4 bases and J by 1 base, 3 bases remained unmatched. The CDR3 is made up of 14 amino acids. CDR3 in amino acids: CASSLGQWNTEAFF. DNA of the CDR3: TGTGCCAGCAGTTTGGGACAGTGGAACACTGAAGCTTTCTTT.

A few counts support this clone. V usage is TRBV7-9 and J usage is TRBJ2-6; 8 bases agree with TRBD2. Per germline, CDR1 SEHNR and CDR2 FQNEAQ (reference sequence). The V gene end was trimmed by 5 bases and the J gene end by 0 bases; junction bases not matched to a gene: 9. This CDR3 comprises 18 residues. CDR3 sequence (DNA): TGTGCCAGCAGCCCTATAGCGGGAACGCTCTCTGGGGCCAACGTCCTGACTTTC. Translating it yields CASSPIAGTLSGANVLTF.

The rearrangement uses TRBV11-2 and TRBJ1-2; a possible D gene is TRBD1 (5 bases). This CDR3 is 11 amino acids long. Trimming took 8 bases from V and 5 from J, leaving 9 bases between them. Germline CDR1 and CDR2: SGHAT and FQNNGV. CDR3 sequence reads: CASAGGYGYTF. In DNA form, the CDR3 reads TGTGCCAGCGCGGGGGGATATGGCTACACCTTC.

CDR3 protein: CASSMTTGSGQFF. The CDR3 nucleotides read TGTGCCAGTAGTATGACGACGGGATCTGGGCAGTTCTTC. The chain recombines TRBV19 with TRBJ2-1, with a tentative D call TRBD2 (5 bases). Germline V gives CDR1 LNHDA, CDR2 SQIVND (reference sequence). Trimming stripped 3 bases from V and 12 bases from J, with 15 bases between. The CDR3 totals 13 residues.

This chain joins TRBV18 and TRBJ2-3; 10 bases map to TRBD2. The CDR3 spans 19 residues. The junction had 14 bases not matched to a gene; V was cut back by 1 base and J by 4 bases. The germline V gene encodes CDR1 KGHSH and CDR2 LQKENI. CDR3 DNA: TGTGCCAGCTCACCACTTCCGATTTCGCAAGCGGGAGGGCCAGATACGCAGTATTTT. Protein sequence: CASSPLPISQAGGPDTQYF.

This chain connects TRBV27 to TRBJ1-1, with 10 bases matching TRBD1. The V and J ends lost 3 bases and 11 bases, in that order; junction bases with no gene match: 12. The CDR3 extends over 15 amino acids. Germline values: CDR1 MNHEY, CDR2 SMNVEV (reference sequence). The chain's CDR3 is CASSLSGTGVTGAFF. For the CDR3, the DNA is TGTGCCAGCAGTTTGTCCGGGACAGGGGTGACGGGGGCTTTCTTT.

The chain joins TRBV28 to TRBJ2-1; 10 bases fit TRBD1. The length of the CDR3 is 16 residues. Germline V gene data show CDR1 as MDHEN and CDR2 as SYDVKM. Losses at the gene ends were 5 bases for V and 4 bases for J; bases not matched to a gene: 8. DNA for the CDR3: TGTGCCAGCAGTCCGAGCGGACAGGGGGAGTACAATGAGCAGTTCTTC. It yields the protein CASSPSGQGEYNEQFF.

This clone has only one observation. The gene calls are TRBV19 and TRBJ2-1; TRBD1 matches at 9 bases. This CDR3 has 16 residues. With 1 base clipped from V and 5 bases from J, the junction kept 6 bases outside the gene matches. CDR1 and CDR2 (germline): LNHDA, SQIVND (reference sequence). CDR3 in amino acids: CASSIGGQGDHNEQFF. The DNA of the CDR3 is TGTGCCAGTAGTATAGGGGGACAGGGAGACCACAATGAGCAGTTCTTC.

The chain links TRBV4-3 to TRBJ2-3; 7 bases match TRBD2. The J segment lost 4 bases and the V segment lost 1 base, leaving 5 bases of the junction unmatched. The CDR3 consists of 15 residues. Germline V gives CDR1 LGHNA, CDR2 YSLEER. CDR3 region: CASSQGEGGPDTQYF. As DNA, the CDR3 is TGCGCCAGCAGCCAAGGGGAGGGAGGCCCAGATACGCAGTATTTT.

The V and J genes are TRBV28 and TRBJ1-4, with 8 bases matching TRBD1. Unmatched junction bases numbered 7, after V lost 8 bases and J lost 8 bases. There are 13 residues in the CDR3. Per the germline V gene, CDR1 is MDHEN and CDR2 is SYDVKM. The CDR3 protein is CASFQGAREKLFF. The CDR3 nucleotides read TGTGCCAGCTTCCAGGGGGCGCGAGAAAAACTGTTTTTT.

This chain connects TRBV30 to TRBJ1-2, with 7 nucleotides matching TRBD1. Germline V gene lookup returns CDR1 GTSNPN and CDR2 SVGIG (reference sequence). V shed 6 bases and J 4 bases; nucleotides not matched to a gene: 5. The CDR3 sequence is 12 residues long. Here the CDR3 DNA reads TGTGCCTGTCAAGGGGGCGGCTATGGCTACACCTTC. Protein product: CACQGGGYGYTF.

The CDR3 here is CASSESHRDTNEKLFF. The CDR3 DNA follows: TGCGCCAGCAGTGAGTCGCACCGGGACACCAATGAAAAACTGTTTTTT. V usage is TRBV10-1 and J usage is TRBJ1-4, with D tentatively TRBD1 (6 bases). From germline, CDR1 is WNHNN and CDR2 SYGVQD (reference sequence). The CDR3 has 16 amino acids. Trimming removed 0 bases at V and 5 bases at J, with 13 bases between.

The CDR3 bases are TGTGCCAGCAGTTACTCGAACAGGGGGGCCGGGGAGCTGTTTTTT. It codes for CASSYSNRGAGELFF. This chain links TRBV6-5 with TRBJ2-2, with 8 positions matching TRBD1. J gave up 6 bases and V 0 bases, and 3 bases lay outside the gene matches. The CDR3 extends over 15 amino acids. CDR1 is MNHEY, CDR2 SVGAGI, per germline.